The clone carrying this T cell receptor beta chain was recorded only once. Its antigen is currently unknown. TCRdb's copy holds only in-frame clones and misses some; the assay was immunoSEQ multiplex PCR. The sample lists tens of thousands of clones, 75% to 90% seen once, with about 11% in the top ten. In every patient, relapse followed autologous stem cell transplantation, while exposure to brentuximab vedotin differed. Complete response, partial response or progressive disease was recorded as best response. The data originate from a study of PD-1 blockade in classical Hodgkin lymphoma. For the study at large: Patients received nivolumab 3 mg/kg intravenously every 2 weeks. Study observations and caveats: Reported findings placed baseline TCR diversity lower in newly diagnosed patients (compared with healthy donors).

CDR1 and CDR2 (germline): SGHRS, YFSETQ. The CDR3 loop spans 13 amino acids. V was trimmed by 7 bases and J by 2 bases, leaving 13 bases between them. Sequencing was performed on peripheral blood mononuclear cells (PBMCs), taken before the second cycle of nivolumab. The chain couples TRBV5-1 to TRBJ2-7; weak D call: TRBD2 (7 bases). The sequence was obtained from a human donor with classical Hodgkin lymphoma. DNA for the CDR3: TGCGCCAGCTCAAGGGAGGGGGCCTACGAGCAGTACTTC. Translation: CASSREGAYEQYF.